The rows below give T cell receptor beta chains drawn from one sample of a study of regulatory T cells in long-lasting Graves disease. TCRdb redid the calling of the multiplex PCR reads with MiXCR, one entry per CDR3 protein. The sample carries hundreds of thousands of distinct CDR3 sequences, approximately 15% recorded once. These data were also reused for a study on T cells in Graves' hyperthyroidism and ophthalmopathy.

The sample here was peripheral blood mononuclear cells (PBMCs), taken at new diagnosis, from a patient treated with antithyroid drugs. The source is a man between 40 and 49 years old with Graves disease. Both conserved end residues are part of each CDR3. D genes are given only for firm matches. Rows may omit the clone size; those that give it use once, few, many or a size class.

d_call clone_size j_call v_call cdr3_aa cdr3_nt
. . TRBJ2-2 TRBV6-1 CASSRGRNTGELFF TGTGCCAGCAGTCGCGGTAGGAACACCGGGGAGCTGTTTTTT
TRBD2 . TRBJ2-1 TRBV3-1 CASSQGLAGGLNNEQFF TGTGCCAGCAGCCAAGGGCTAGCGGGGGGGTTAAACAATGAGCAGTTCTTC
. many TRBJ2-5 TRBV2 CASSSDLGETQYF TGTGCCAGCAGCTCTGATCTAGGGGAGACCCAGTACTTC
. many TRBJ1-5 TRBV18 CASSPGFSNQPQHF TGTGCCAGCTCACCCGGTTTCAGCAATCAGCCCCAGCATTTT
. few TRBJ1-5 TRBV30 CAWSTASVNQPQHF TGTGCCTGGAGTACTGCGAGTGTCAATCAGCCCCAGCATTTT
. few TRBJ1-5 TRBV7-2 CASSQGLDQPQHF TGTGCCAGCAGCCAGGGTTTAGATCAGCCCCAGCATTTT
. many TRBJ2-2 TRBV7-2 CASSLESPGELFF TGTGCCAGCAGCTTAGAATCCCCCGGGGAGCTGTTTTTT
. many TRBJ1-1 TRBV18 CASSPPGPMNTEAFF TGTGCCAGCTCACCACCGGGGCCAATGAACACTGAAGCTTTCTTT
. few TRBJ2-7 TRBV28 CASSDIMGTYEQYF TGTGCCAGCAGTGATATTATGGGGACCTACGAGCAGTACTTC
. many TRBJ1-1 TRBV30 CAWSVKSTAEAFF TGTGCCTGGAGTGTAAAGAGTACGGCTGAAGCTTTCTTT
. . TRBJ2-2 TRBV2 CASSEQLGAAGELFF TGTGCCAGCAGTGAACAATTGGGGGCCGCCGGGGAGCTGTTTTTT
. . TRBJ2-1 TRBV9 CASSVVENYNEQFF TGTGCCAGCAGCGTAGTTGAGAACTACAATGAGCAGTTCTTC
. . TRBJ1-4 TRBV4-1 CASSQQTFATNEKLFF TGCGCCAGCAGCCAGCAGACTTTTGCAACTAATGAAAAACTGTTTTTT
TRBD1 many TRBJ2-3 TRBV28 CASSSTGITDTQYF TGTGCCAGCAGTTCGACAGGGATCACAGATACGCAGTATTTT
TRBD1 many TRBJ2-1 TRBV5-1 CASRDRGPSYNEQFF TGCGCCAGCAGAGACAGGGGACCCTCCTACAATGAGCAGTTCTTC
. many TRBJ1-4 TRBV28 CASSLPGLTNEKLFF TGTGCCAGCAGTTTACCGGGACTAACTAATGAAAAACTGTTTTTT
. few TRBJ2-5 TRBV29-1 CSVDVAPETQYF TGCAGCGTTGATGTGGCTCCGGAGACCCAGTACTTC
TRBD1 many TRBJ1-4 TRBV28 CASSRQGGDEKLFF TGTGCCAGCAGTCGACAGGGGGGGGATGAAAAACTGTTTTTT
. many TRBJ2-7 TRBV5-1 CASSLDFRQYF TGCGCCAGCAGCTTGGACTTCAGGCAGTACTTC
TRBD2 many TRBJ2-3 TRBV3-1 CASSQVKRGDTDTQYF TGTGCCAGCAGCCAAGTGAAGCGGGGGGACACAGATACGCAGTATTTT
. few TRBJ2-1 TRBV5-8 CASSPIAGLVGNEQFF TGTGCCAGCAGCCCTATCGCAGGGCTAGTTGGCAATGAGCAGTTCTTC
. many TRBJ2-1 TRBV7-3 CASSLAPLEGNNEQFF TGTGCCAGCAGCTTAGCCCCCCTCGAAGGGAACAATGAGCAGTTCTTC
TRBD1 few TRBJ1-2 TRBV5-6 CASSLNGLQGNYGYTF TGTGCCAGCAGCTTGAACGGGCTACAGGGGAACTATGGCTACACCTTC
. . TRBJ2-5 TRBV29-1 CSVEVRIGWETQYF TGCAGCGTTGAAGTCCGAATAGGCTGGGAGACCCAGTACTTC
. . TRBJ2-1 TRBV5-1 CASSGGANEQFF TGCGCCAGCAGCGGGGGGGCCAATGAGCAGTTCTTC
. many TRBJ1-5 TRBV2 CASLPSGNNQPQHF TGTGCCAGCCTCCCCTCCGGGAACAATCAGCCCCAGCATTTT
. few TRBJ2-5 TRBV5-1 CASSSYGSQETQYF TGCGCCAGCAGCTCTTACGGGTCACAAGAGACCCAGTACTTC
. . TRBJ1-5 TRBV7-9 CASSLGQSGNQPQHF TGTGCCAGCAGCTTAGGGCAATCTGGCAATCAGCCCCAGCATTTT
. . TRBJ2-5 TRBV19 CASSAQARETQYF TGTGCCAGTAGTGCCCAGGCCAGGGAGACCCAGTACTTC
TRBD1 many TRBJ1-6 TRBV28 CASRSGTGHSPLHF TGTGCCAGCAGATCCGGGACAGGGCATTCACCCCTCCACTTT
. many TRBJ2-4 TRBV7-9 CASSSVSAKNIQYF TGTGCCAGCAGCTCCGTGTCGGCCAAAAACATTCAGTACTTC
. . TRBJ1-6 TRBV3-1 CASSRWEGGTNSPLHF TGTGCCAGCAGCCGATGGGAAGGGGGAACGAATTCACCCCTCCACTTT
TRBD2 few TRBJ2-7 TRBV20-1 CSARTLAGGPEQYF TGCAGTGCTCGAACACTAGCGGGGGGCCCCGAGCAGTACTTC
. . TRBJ2-3 TRBV11-2 CASSLDLRPYLPTLGTQYF TGTGCCAGCAGCTTAGATCTTCGGCCTTACCTTCCTACGCTGGGTACGCAGTATTTT
. many TRBJ2-7 TRBV3-1 CASSWAERGGKQYF TGTGCCAGCAGCTGGGCGGAGAGGGGGGGCAAGCAGTACTTC
TRBD1 many TRBJ1-1 TRBV7-3 CASSLYGTATEAFF TGTGCCAGCAGCTTATACGGGACAGCCACTGAAGCTTTCTTT
. . TRBJ1-1 TRBV4-1 CASSQGKVGNTEAFF TGCGCCAGCAGCCAAGGAAAGGTTGGGAACACTGAAGCTTTCTTT
. many TRBJ2-3 TRBV7-2 CASSSGVTQYF TGCGCCAGCAGCTCAGGGGTTACGCAGTATTTT
TRBD1 many TRBJ1-1 TRBV18 CASSPGQGSSNTEAFF TGTGCCAGCTCACCCGGACAGGGATCCAGTAACACTGAAGCTTTCTTT
. many TRBJ1-6 TRBV18 CASSQTGALDSPLHF TGTGCCAGCTCGCAGACAGGCGCTCTCGATTCACCCCTCCACTTT
TRBD2 many TRBJ2-1 TRBV7-2 CASSASGGLPGYEQFF TGTGCCAGCAGCGCCAGCGGGGGCCTACCGGGGTATGAGCAGTTCTTC
TRBD2 . TRBJ2-2 TRBV5-1 CASSWVRGTEKLFF TGCGCCAGCAGCTGGGTGCGGGGGACGGAGAAGTTGTTTTTT
TRBD2 many TRBJ2-3 TRBV11-2 CASRAGTSFSADTQYF TGTGCCAGCAGGGCCGGGACTAGCTTTTCAGCAGATACGCAGTATTTT
. many TRBJ1-4 TRBV15 CATSRGLGGAGEKLFF TGTGCCACCAGCAGGGGCCTCGGGGGCGCAGGCGAAAAACTGTTTTTT